This entry lists 21 T cell receptor beta chains sequenced from one sample in a study of T cell responses to AZD1222 COVID-19 vaccine. The data were produced by immunoSEQ multiplex PCR, yet TCRdb's version contains in-frame clones alone and is incomplete. Here the sample spans some 130,000 clones, around 90% being singletons. The material sequenced was peripheral blood, taken on day 0 of AZD1222 vaccination. Every receptor here comes from an adult in good health.

The chain recombines TRBV27 with TRBJ1-2, with TRBD1 matching over 7 bases. This CDR3 has 15 amino acids. V dropped 0 bases and J dropped 4; count of bases not matched to a gene: 5. Germline values: CDR1 MNHEY, CDR2 SMNVEV (reference sequence). The CDR3, as DNA: TGTGCCAGCAGTTTATCGATAGGGGACAGCTATGGCTACACCTTC. Protein sequence: CASSLSIGDSYGYTF.

V is TRBV6-2 or TRBV6-3 and J is TRBJ1-1, with D unclear. Trimming pared 2 bases from V and 1 base from J, leaving 8 bases between. The CDR3 totals 14 residues. Germline V gene data show CDR1 as MNHEY and CDR2 as SVGEGT. Here the CDR3 DNA reads TGTGCCAGCAGTTACCTCCCGCGGAACACTGAAGCTTTCTTT. Encoded protein: CASSYLPRNTEAFF.

This clone was recorded at least ten times. The rearrangement uses TRBV6-4 and TRBJ2-3; TRBD1 matches at 10 bases. Germline trimming cut 2 bases from V and 1 base from J; bases unmatched to any gene: 0. Germline assignment: CDR1 MRHNA and CDR2 SNTAGT. CDR3 length equals 15 residues. In nucleotides, the CDR3 is TGTGCCAGCAGTGACGGGACAGGGGGCACAGATACGCAGTATTTT. This codes for CASSDGTGGTDTQYF.

This clone has only one observation. V is TRBV30 and J is TRBJ1-2; no clear D gene. The germline V gene encodes CDR1 GTSNPN and CDR2 SVGIG (reference sequence). V lost 5 bases and J lost 1, with 2 bases in between. This CDR3 is built from 10 residues. The CDR3 protein is CAWFNYGYTF. The DNA for the CDR3 is TGTGCCTGGTTTAACTATGGCTACACCTTC.

J is TRBJ1-1 and V is TRBV30; D is unresolved. This CDR3 has 13 amino acids. Germline V lookup: CDR1 GTSNPN, CDR2 SVGIG (reference sequence). Trimming pared 6 bases from V and 2 bases from J, leaving 13 bases between. The CDR3 reads CACDKSSNTEAFF. DNA of the CDR3: TGTGCCTGCGATAAATCTTCTAACACTGAAGCTTTCTTT.

V usage is TRBV10-2 and J usage is TRBJ1-6; D not resolved. Trimming left V 3 bases short and J 0 bases short, with 15 bases between. Germline V gene lookup returns CDR1 WSHSY and CDR2 SAAADI. The CDR3 covers 18 residues. The CDR3 nucleotides read TGCGCCAGCAGTGATGGGCTACCCGGGAGCTCCTATAATTCACCCCTCCACTTT. As protein: CASSDGLPGSSYNSPLHF.

This CDR3 is CASSLVVGGSTDTQYF. The CDR3 DNA reads TGTGCCAGCAGCTTAGTGGTCGGGGGAAGCACAGATACGCAGTATTTT. The V and J genes are TRBV7-9 and TRBJ2-3, with a weak D call TRBD2 (6 bases). Deletions cut 1 base from V and 0 bases from J, with 11 bases between. CDR1 and CDR2 (germline): SEHNR, FQNEAQ (reference sequence). This CDR3 contains 16 residues.

This chain joins TRBV15 and TRBJ2-2; D gene ambiguous. Germline-derived CDR1 and CDR2 are LNHNV and YYDKDF (reference sequence). The CDR3 has 16 residues. The ends were cut back, 1 base at V and 2 bases at J, with 11 bases in the middle. The CDR3, as DNA: TGTGCCACCAGCAGAGTAGGCAGATTAAACACCGGGGAGCTGTTTTTT. It translates to CATSRVGRLNTGELFF.

V and J are TRBV9 and TRBJ2-3, with D possibly matching TRBD1 (6 bases). Looked up from germline, CDR1 is SGDLS and CDR2 is YYNGEE. The CDR3 extends over 15 amino acids. Trimming left V 0 bases short and J 5 bases short, with 13 bases between. Written as DNA, the CDR3 is TGTGCCAGCAGCGTAGGGGCAGGGGTGCGAGATACGCAGTATTTT. The encoded protein is CASSVGAGVRDTQYF.

The CDR3 sequence is CASSRKGPGETQYF. Here the CDR3 DNA reads TGTGCCAGCAGTAGGAAGGGACCTGGAGAGACCCAGTACTTC. This rearrangement joins TRBV27 to TRBJ2-5; the D call may be TRBD1 or TRBD2 (5 bases each). Per the germline V gene, CDR1 is MNHEY and CDR2 is SMNVEV (reference sequence). V lost 5 bases to trimming and J lost 4 bases, with 14 bases between them. The CDR3 spans 14 residues.

The chain joins TRBV6-1 to TRBJ1-2; TRBD1 might be the D (5 bases). V lost 2 bases and J 6 bases, leaving 13 bases between the germline ends. This CDR3 has 14 amino acids. In germline, CDR1 is MNHNS, CDR2 SASEGT. CDR3 DNA sequence: TGTGCCAGCAGTGAAACTATTGGGGGAAATGGCTACACCTTC. The encoded protein is CASSETIGGNGYTF.

V and J are TRBV11-2 and TRBJ2-7; 8 bases agree with TRBD2. The germline gives CDR1 SGHAT, CDR2 FQNNGV. J was trimmed by 4 bases and V by 1 base; bases with no gene match: 6. The CDR3 covers 15 residues. CDR3 sequence (DNA): TGTGCCAGCAGCTTAGCTCCAGCGGGGGCGTACGAGCAGTACTTC. It yields the protein CASSLAPAGAYEQYF. The full variable domain, completed using reference TRBV11-2 and TRBJ2-7, is EAGVAQSPRYKIIEKRQSVAFWCNPISGHATLYWYQQILGQGPKLLIQFQNNGVVDDSQLPKDRFSAERLKGVDSTLKIQPAKLEDSAVYLCASSLAPAGAYEQYFGPGTRLTVT.

V is TRBV4-1 and J is TRBJ1-2, with D maybe TRBD1 (5 bases). The CDR3 contains 17 residues. CDR1 MGHRA and CDR2 YSYEKL come from the germline V gene. Trimming took 0 bases from V and 2 from J, leaving 16 bases between them. CDR3 in DNA: TGCGCCAGCAGCCAAGAAAGCCTGAGGGGATCAAACTATGGCTACACCTTC. Translating gives CASSQESLRGSNYGYTF.

The chain joins TRBV5-7 to TRBJ1-5, with no clear D. TRBV5-7 is identified as an open reading frame with a role that is uncertain. Trimming shortened V by 5 bases and J by 5 bases, and 26 bases separated the two germline ends. This CDR3 is 18 amino acids long. The CDR3 protein is CASSYRGLNRGCHQPQHF. CDR3 sequence (DNA): TGTGCCAGCAGTTACCGGGGTTTAAACCGAGGCTGCCATCAGCCCCAGCATTTT.

The rearrangement joins TRBV7-2 to TRBJ2-5; possible D gene TRBD2, 7 bases. The ends were cut back, 3 bases at V and 2 bases at J, with 10 bases in the middle. Germline V lookup: CDR1 SGHTA, CDR2 FQGNSA. The CDR3 extends over 14 amino acids. In nucleotides, the CDR3 is TGTGCCAGCAGCTTCGGGGGGCGGCAAGAGACCCAGTACTTC. It is translated as CASSFGGRQETQYF.

This sequence joins TRBV30 and TRBJ1-1, with 8 bases that match TRBD1. CDR1 GTSNPN and CDR2 SVGIG come from the germline V gene (reference sequence). The CDR3 totals 13 residues. With 5 bases clipped from V and 1 base from J, the junction kept 3 bases outside the gene matches. The CDR3 DNA reads as TGTGCCTGGGGGGACAGGACGAACACTGAAGCTTTCTTT. Its translation: CAWGDRTNTEAFF.

The rearrangement links TRBV5-1 to TRBJ1-1; D not resolved. CDR3 length equals 13 residues. Germline loops: CDR1 SGHRS, CDR2 YFSETQ. V dropped 6 bases and J dropped 0 bases, with 9 bases sitting between them. DNA for the CDR3: TGCGCCAGCACAGCCAATTTGAACACTGAAGCTTTCTTT. Translation gives CASTANLNTEAFF.

V and J are TRBV5-1 and TRBJ1-4; no reliable D call. The CDR3 covers 15 residues. CDR1 and CDR2 from the germline V gene are SGHRS and YFSETQ. Trimming removed 3 bases at V and 0 bases at J, with 9 bases between. The CDR3 is CASSSGPTTNEKLFF. The DNA for the CDR3 is TGCGCCAGCAGCTCCGGACCGACAACTAATGAAAAACTGTTTTTT.

The rearrangement joins TRBV6-5 to TRBJ1-4, with unresolved D. Trimming took off 6 bases at V and 6 bases at J, with 14 bases between the two ends. CDR3 length: 14 amino acids. Germline loops: CDR1 MNHEY, CDR2 SVGAGI. The CDR3 sequence is CASSLGLGYEKLFF. The CDR3 nucleotides are TGTGCCAGCAGCCTTGGGCTAGGCTATGAAAAACTGTTTTTT.

The V and J genes are TRBV6-5 and TRBJ2-2; 10 positions match TRBD2. CDR1 is MNHEY and CDR2 is SVGAGI in the germline V gene. Losses at the gene ends were 8 bases for V and 6 bases for J; bases not matched to a gene: 3. CDR3 length equals 13 residues. CDR3: CASSLAGAGELFF. The CDR3 DNA reads as TGTGCCAGCTCGCTAGCGGGAGCCGGGGAGCTGTTTTTT.

The chain combines TRBV7-9 with TRBJ1-6, with D hard to call. The germline gives CDR1 SEHNR, CDR2 FQNEAQ (reference sequence). This CDR3 is built from 14 residues. Trimming took 3 bases from V and 4 from J, leaving 7 bases between them. This CDR3 is CASSFLRYNSPLHF. Written as DNA, the CDR3 is TGTGCCAGCAGCTTCTTAAGATATAATTCACCCCTCCACTTT. Together with reference TRBV7-9 and TRBJ1-6, the CDR3 gives the full variable domain: DTGVSQNPRHKITKRGQNVTFRCDPISEHNRLYWYRQTLGQGPEFLTYFQNEAQLEKSRLLSDRFSAERPKGSFSTLEIQRTEQGDSAMYLCASSFLRYNSPLHFGNGTRLTVT.